One sample yielded the 6 T cell receptor beta chains listed below, sequenced in a study of T cell responses to AZD1222 COVID-19 vaccine. Some clones are missing from TCRdb's copy, which holds only in-frame ones; the method was immunoSEQ multiplex PCR. The sample has roughly 76,000 clones; roughly 88% are singletons. The sequenced sample was peripheral blood, obtained on day 0 of AZD1222 vaccination. The receptors originated from an adult in good health.

V gene TRBV11-2 combines with J gene TRBJ1-1; no clear D. Germline V gene sequence: CDR1 SGHAT, CDR2 FQNNGV. This CDR3 spans 12 amino acids. Trimming cost V 1 base and J 7 bases, with 7 bases left between them. Here the CDR3 reads CASSLAGSEAFF. The CDR3 nucleotides are TGTGCCAGCAGCTTAGCCGGCAGTGAAGCTTTCTTT.

This clone was observed a few times. V and J are TRBV5-8 and TRBJ1-5; a weak D match, TRBD1 (5 bases). This CDR3 contains 18 residues. V lost 4 bases to trimming and J lost 5 bases, with 25 bases between them. Germline V lookup: CDR1 SGHTS, CDR2 YDEGEE. DNA of the CDR3: TGTGCCAGCAGCCCGCAGGGACTACCCCCCAATTTGGATCAGCCCCAGCATTTT. It codes for CASSPQGLPPNLDQPQHF.

The V and J genes are TRBV19 and TRBJ1-1; D unresolved. The CDR3 has 15 residues. Per germline, CDR1 LNHDA and CDR2 SQIVND (reference sequence). V gave up 5 bases and J gave up 0 bases, with 13 bases separating them. CDR3 DNA: TGTGCCAGTAGTTCCCCGGGAGAGGTGAACACTGAAGCTTTCTTT. This codes for CASSSPGEVNTEAFF.

J is TRBJ1-2 and V is TRBV19; D call uncertain. The V gene lost 1 base and the J gene lost 8 bases, with 14 bases spanning the gap. CDR3 size: 14 residues. The germline V gene encodes CDR1 LNHDA and CDR2 SQIVND (reference sequence). CDR3 sequence reads: CASSIGAALGGYTF. The CDR3 coding sequence is TGTGCCAGTAGTATAGGGGCGGCCCTCGGGGGCTACACCTTC.

This rearrangement joins TRBV2 to TRBJ2-7; D gene ambiguous. The CDR3 covers 13 residues. V was pared by 6 bases and J by 7 bases, with 16 bases between. CDR1 is SNHLY, CDR2 FYNNEI, per germline. CDR3 in amino acids: CASRKVGLREQYF. In DNA, the CDR3 is TGTGCCAGCAGAAAAGTGGGGTTGCGGGAGCAGTACTTC.

The chain carries TRBV30 and TRBJ1-4, with D tentatively TRBD1 (6 bases). The germline V gene has CDR1 GTSNPN and CDR2 SVGIG (reference sequence). CDR3 length: 13 amino acids. Trimming stripped 4 bases from V and 4 bases from J, with 10 bases between. DNA for the CDR3: TGTGCCTGGAACGCAGGGGTTAATGAAAAACTGTTTTTT. Encoded protein: CAWNAGVNEKLFF.